This T cell receptor beta chain was profiled in a study of T cell responses to AZD1222 COVID-19 vaccine. Note on this clone: What it binds is unknown.

Assay: immunoSEQ multiplex PCR; the TCRdb copy retains only in-frame clones and omits some. The sample records 100,000 to 120,000 clones, 85% to 90% being singletons. V dropped 4 bases and J dropped 5; count of bases not matched to a gene: 7. Germline assignment: CDR1 SGHRS and CDR2 YFSETQ. The CDR3 sequence is 15 residues long. Study-level results: Among the donors, most were white British and more were female, and clonal diversity was possibly underestimated. After two AZD1222 doses, spike-specific TCR breadth and depth rose versus day 0. Only a handful of people who got AZD1222 tested seropositive at baseline.

This specimen was peripheral blood, taken 28 days after the second AZD1222 dose. This sequence originates from an adult who received the AZD1222 COVID-19 vaccine. The chain links TRBV5-1 to TRBJ2-5, with TRBD1 matching over 11 bases. CDR3 nucleotide sequence: TGCGCCAGCAGCACTGGGACAGGGGGTGTGGAGACCCAGTACTTC. Protein sequence: CASSTGTGGVETQYF.